One T cell receptor beta chain is described in this entry. Its matching antigen is unknown. Both 60 Vbeta primers and 13 Jbeta primers went into the PCR. Clones were read by immunoSEQ multiplex PCR, and TCRdb kept only the in-frame ones, dropping some. This table holds about 170,000 clones, roughly 80% found once. The data belong to a study of cytomegalovirus exposure and HLA in healthy donors. General study results and limits: CMV serostatus was the sole immune exposure information available. For presence/absence analyses, sequencing depth was assumed to be roughly uniform across donors.

The origin of this receptor is a man aged 30-40 years in good health and CMV-seropositive. The source material was PBMCs.

In nucleotides, the CDR3 is TGTGCCAGCTCACCAGATTCGAGCCGCCCCACAGATACGCAGTATTTT. Encoded protein: CASSPDSSRPTDTQYF. The genes are TRBV18 and TRBJ2-3; D gene unclear. The CDR3 has 16 residues. V was pared by 2 bases and J by 2 bases, with 14 bases between. The germline V gene has CDR1 KGHSH and CDR2 LQKENI. Full variable domain (missing parts from reference TRBV18 and TRBJ2-3): NAGVMQNPRHLVRRRGQEARLRCSPMKGHSHVYWYRQLPEEGLKFMVYLQKENIIDESGMPKERFSAEFPKEGPSILRIQQVVRGDSAAYFCASSPDSSRPTDTQYFGPGTRLTVL.